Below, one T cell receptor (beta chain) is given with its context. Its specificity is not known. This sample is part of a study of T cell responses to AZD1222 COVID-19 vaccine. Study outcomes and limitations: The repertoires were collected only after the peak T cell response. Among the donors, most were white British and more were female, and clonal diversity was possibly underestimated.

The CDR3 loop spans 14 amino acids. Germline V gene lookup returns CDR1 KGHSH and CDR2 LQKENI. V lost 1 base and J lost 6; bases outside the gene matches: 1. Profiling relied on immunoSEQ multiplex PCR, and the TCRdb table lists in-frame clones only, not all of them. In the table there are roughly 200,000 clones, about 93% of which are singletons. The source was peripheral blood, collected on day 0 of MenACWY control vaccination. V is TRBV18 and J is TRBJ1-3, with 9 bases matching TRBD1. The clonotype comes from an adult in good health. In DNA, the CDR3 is TGTGCCAGCTCACCACGGACAGGGGAAAACACCATATATTTT. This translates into CASSPRTGENTIYF.